The sequence of this T cell receptor (beta chain) was determined in a study of neurological immune-mediated disorders. General study findings and limits: TCR-beta repertoires seemed private in all groups, with no expanded CDR3 amino acid sequences shared.

The germline V gene encodes CDR1 MNHNY and CDR2 SVGAGI (reference sequence). The V segment lost 6 bases and the J segment 0 bases; nucleotides outside the gene matches: 4. The CDR3 extends over 14 amino acids. This clonotype appeared many times. The antigen is undetermined. The cDNA was generated through 5'RACE incorporating 10-nucleotide random UMIs. TCRdb reanalysed the 5' RACE reads using MiXCR and keeps one entry per CDR3 protein. The sample has about 44,000 distinct CDR3 sequences, around a fifth seen once. Time point specified: technical triplicate 3. Unsorted libraries were prepared from 2 million PBMCs held at -80 C.

The material sequenced was PBMCs. The chain joins TRBV6-6 to TRBJ1-1; 7 positions match TRBD1. This sequence originates from a man between 60 and 75 years old with HTLV-1-associated myelopathy (HAM/TSP). CDR3 sequence: CASRMGQMNTEAFF. In nucleotides, the CDR3 is TGTGCCAGCAGGATGGGACAGATGAACACTGAAGCTTTCTTT.